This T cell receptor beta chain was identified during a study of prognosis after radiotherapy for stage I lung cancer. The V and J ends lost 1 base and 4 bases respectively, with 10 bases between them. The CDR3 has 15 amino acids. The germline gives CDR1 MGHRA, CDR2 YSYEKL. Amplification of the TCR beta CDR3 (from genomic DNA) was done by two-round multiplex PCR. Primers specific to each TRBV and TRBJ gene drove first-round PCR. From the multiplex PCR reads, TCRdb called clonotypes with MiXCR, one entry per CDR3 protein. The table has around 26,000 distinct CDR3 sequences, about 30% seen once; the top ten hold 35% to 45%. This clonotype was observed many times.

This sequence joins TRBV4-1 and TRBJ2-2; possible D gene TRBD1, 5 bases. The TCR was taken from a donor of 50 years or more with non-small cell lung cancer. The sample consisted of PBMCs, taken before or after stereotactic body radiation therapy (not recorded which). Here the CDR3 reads CASSQVQGGTGELFF. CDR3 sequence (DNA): TGCGCCAGCAGCCAAGTCCAGGGTGGCACCGGGGAGCTGTTTTTT.